This T cell receptor beta chain was sequenced in a study of blood T cell repertoires in COVID-19. Repertoires were generated with immunoSEQ multiplex PCR, while TCRdb's copy carries only in-frame clones and drops some. The sample includes 150,000 to 200,000 clones, roughly 84% of them seen just once. There are 12 residues in the CDR3. The germline V and J ends were trimmed by 5 bases and 3 bases, with 8 bases remaining between them. CDR1 and CDR2 from the germline V gene are SQVTM and ANQGSEA. The sample taken for sequencing was peripheral blood. V gene TRBV29-1 combines with J gene TRBJ1-5; D is ambiguous. This TCR derives from a woman in her 70s with COVID-19, enrolled during active disease. The CDR3 DNA is TGCAGCGTTTGGAGCCTCAATCAGCCCCAGCATTTT. Protein product: CSVWSLNQPQHF. Variable domain in full (rest from reference TRBV29-1 and TRBJ1-5): SAVISQKPSRDICQRGTSLTIQCQVDSQVTMMFWYRQQPGQSLTLIATANQGSEATYESGFVIDKFPISRPNLTFSTLTVSNMSPEDSSIYLCSVWSLNQPQHFGDGTRLSIL.